The T cell receptor (beta chain) described here comes from a study of blood T cell repertoires in COVID-19. Study-level background: The analysed material was cDNA or gDNA that came from T cells, B-cell-depleted T cells, or PBMCs.

The assay was immunoSEQ multiplex PCR, and TCRdb's table has in-frame clones only and misses some. The table records hundreds of thousands of clones, roughly 80% of them present only once. Germline assignment: CDR1 LGHDT and CDR2 YNNKEL (reference sequence). Trimming cost V 4 bases and J 10 bases, with 17 bases left between them. This CDR3 has 15 amino acids. The V gene is TRBV3-1 (or the pseudogene TRBV3-2), the J gene TRBJ1-6, with D tentatively TRBD1 (6 bases). This clonotype was obtained from a woman of 80 years or more with acute or convalescent COVID-19. Input material: peripheral blood. The CDR3 loop is CASSLRQVQESPLHF. DNA for the CDR3: TGTGCCAGCAGCCTTCGACAGGTTCAGGAGTCACCCCTCCACTTT.